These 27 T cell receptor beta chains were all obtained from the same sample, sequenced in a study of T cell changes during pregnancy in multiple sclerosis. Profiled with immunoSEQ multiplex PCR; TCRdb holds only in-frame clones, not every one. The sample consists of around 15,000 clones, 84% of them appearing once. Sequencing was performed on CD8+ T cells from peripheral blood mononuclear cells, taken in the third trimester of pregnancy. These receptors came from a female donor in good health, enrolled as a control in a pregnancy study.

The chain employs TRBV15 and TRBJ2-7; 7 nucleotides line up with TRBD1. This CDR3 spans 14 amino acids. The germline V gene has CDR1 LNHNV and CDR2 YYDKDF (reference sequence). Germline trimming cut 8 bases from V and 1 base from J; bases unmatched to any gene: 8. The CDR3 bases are TGTGCCACCCGTGAAGGGGGCTATTCCTACGAGCAGTACTTC. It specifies CATREGGYSYEQYF.

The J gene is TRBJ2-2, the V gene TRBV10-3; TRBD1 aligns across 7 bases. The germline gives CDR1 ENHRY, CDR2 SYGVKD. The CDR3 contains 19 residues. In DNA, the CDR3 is TGTGCTACCCTTACAGGGGATCCTAGGACTGGTGCGAACACCGGGGAGCTGTTTTTT. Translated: CATLTGDPRTGANTGELFF.

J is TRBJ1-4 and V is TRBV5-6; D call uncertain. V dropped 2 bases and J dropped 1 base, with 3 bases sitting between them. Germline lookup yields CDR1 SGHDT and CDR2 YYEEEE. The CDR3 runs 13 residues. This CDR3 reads CASSFGTNEKLFF. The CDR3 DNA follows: TGTGCCAGCAGCTTCGGAACTAATGAAAAACTGTTTTTT.

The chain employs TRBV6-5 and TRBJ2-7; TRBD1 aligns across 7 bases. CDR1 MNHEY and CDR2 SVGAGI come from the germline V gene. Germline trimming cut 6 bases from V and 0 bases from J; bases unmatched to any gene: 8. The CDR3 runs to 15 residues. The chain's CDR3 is CASSQQGSSSYEQYF. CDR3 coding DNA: TGTGCCAGCAGCCAACAGGGGTCAAGCTCCTACGAGCAGTACTTC.

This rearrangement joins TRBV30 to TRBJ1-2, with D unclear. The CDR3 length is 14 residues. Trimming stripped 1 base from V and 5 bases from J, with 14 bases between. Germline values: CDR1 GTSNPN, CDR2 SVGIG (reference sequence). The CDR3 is CAWSAPWQDYGYTF. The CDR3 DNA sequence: TGTGCCTGGAGTGCCCCCTGGCAGGATTATGGCTACACCTTC. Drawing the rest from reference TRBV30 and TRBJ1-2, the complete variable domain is SQTIHQWPATLVQPVGSPLSLECTVEGTSNPNLYWYRQAAGRGLQLLFYSVGIGQISSEVPQNLSASRPQDRQFILSSKKLLLSDSGFYLCAWSAPWQDYGYTFGSGTRLTVV.

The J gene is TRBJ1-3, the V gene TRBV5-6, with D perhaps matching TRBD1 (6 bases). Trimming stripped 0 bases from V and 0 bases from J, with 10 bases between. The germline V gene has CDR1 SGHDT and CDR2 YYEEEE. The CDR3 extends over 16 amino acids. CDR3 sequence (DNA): TGTGCCAGCAGCTTGGCTTGGGGGCTCTCTGGAAACACCATATATTTT. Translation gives CASSLAWGLSGNTIYF.

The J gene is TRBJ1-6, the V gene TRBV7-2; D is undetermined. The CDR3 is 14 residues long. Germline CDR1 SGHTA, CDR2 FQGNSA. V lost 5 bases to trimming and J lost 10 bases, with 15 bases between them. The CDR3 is CASSPPGKVSPLHF. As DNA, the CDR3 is TGTGCCAGCAGCCCTCCGGGGAAGGTCTCACCCCTCCACTTT.

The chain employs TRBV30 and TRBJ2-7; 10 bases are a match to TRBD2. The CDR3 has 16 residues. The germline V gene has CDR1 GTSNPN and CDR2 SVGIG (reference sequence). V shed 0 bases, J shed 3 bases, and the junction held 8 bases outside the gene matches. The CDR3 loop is CAWSVSGGPRGYEQYF. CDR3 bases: TGTGCCTGGAGTGTTAGCGGGGGGCCCCGGGGCTACGAGCAGTACTTC.

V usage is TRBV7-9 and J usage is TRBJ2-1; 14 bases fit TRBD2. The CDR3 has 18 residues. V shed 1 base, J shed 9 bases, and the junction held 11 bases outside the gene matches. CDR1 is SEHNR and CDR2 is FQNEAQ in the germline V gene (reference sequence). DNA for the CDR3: TGTGCCAGCAGCTTAGGGGGACTAGCGGGGGCCCAGACTGGTGAGCAGTTCTTC. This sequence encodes CASSLGGLAGAQTGEQFF.

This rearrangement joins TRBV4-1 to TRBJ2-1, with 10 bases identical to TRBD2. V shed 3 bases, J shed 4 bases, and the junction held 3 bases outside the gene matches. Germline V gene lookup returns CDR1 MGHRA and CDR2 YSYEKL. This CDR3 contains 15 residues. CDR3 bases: TGCGCCAGCAGCCATCGAGCGGGAGGGTACAATGAGCAGTTCTTC. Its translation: CASSHRAGGYNEQFF.

DNA for the CDR3: TGCAGCAATACAGGGGGTTCCTACAATGAGCAGTTCTTC. Translated, it gives CSNTGGSYNEQFF. V is TRBV29-1 and J is TRBJ2-1, with TRBD1 identical over 8 bases. CDR3 size: 13 residues. Losses at the gene ends were 8 bases for V and 1 base for J; bases not matched to a gene: 4. Germline V CDR1 and CDR2: SQVTM, ANQGSEA.

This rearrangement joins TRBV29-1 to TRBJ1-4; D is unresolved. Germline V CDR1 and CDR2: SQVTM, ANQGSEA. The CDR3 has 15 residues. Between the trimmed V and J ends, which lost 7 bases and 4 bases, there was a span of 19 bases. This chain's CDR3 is CSATLPQAINEKLFF. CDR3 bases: TGCAGCGCTACCCTTCCCCAGGCCATTAATGAAAAACTGTTTTTT.

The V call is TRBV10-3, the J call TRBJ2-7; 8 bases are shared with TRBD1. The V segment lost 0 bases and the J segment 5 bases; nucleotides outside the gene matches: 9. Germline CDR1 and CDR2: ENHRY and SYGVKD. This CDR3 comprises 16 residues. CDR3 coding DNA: TGTGCCATCAGTGAGTCGGTCAGGGGGCTAGGCGACGAGCAGTACTTC. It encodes CAISESVRGLGDEQYF.

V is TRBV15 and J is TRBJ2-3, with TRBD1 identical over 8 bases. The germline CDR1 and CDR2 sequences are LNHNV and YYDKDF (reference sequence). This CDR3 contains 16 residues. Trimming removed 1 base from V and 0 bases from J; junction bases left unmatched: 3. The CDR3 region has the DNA TGTGCCACCAGCAGAGGGCAGGGGGCAAGCACAGATACGCAGTATTTT. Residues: CATSRGQGASTDTQYF.

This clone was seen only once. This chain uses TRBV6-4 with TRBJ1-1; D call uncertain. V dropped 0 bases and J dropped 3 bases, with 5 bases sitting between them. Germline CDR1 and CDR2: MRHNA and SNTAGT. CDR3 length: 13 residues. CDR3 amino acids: CASSDSGDTEAFF. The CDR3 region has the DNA TGTGCCAGCAGTGACTCCGGGGACACTGAAGCTTTCTTT.

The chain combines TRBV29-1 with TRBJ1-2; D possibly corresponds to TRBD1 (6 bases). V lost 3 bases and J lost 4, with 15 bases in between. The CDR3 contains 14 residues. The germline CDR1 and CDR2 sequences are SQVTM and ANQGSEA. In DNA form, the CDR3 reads TGCAGCGTTGATATGGCCAGGGGTTTCTATGGCTACACCTTC. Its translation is CSVDMARGFYGYTF.

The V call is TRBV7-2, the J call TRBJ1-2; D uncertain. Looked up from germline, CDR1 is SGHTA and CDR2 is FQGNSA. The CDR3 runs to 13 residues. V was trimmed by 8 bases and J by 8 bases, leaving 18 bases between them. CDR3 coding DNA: TGTGCCAGCGATAAGACCCCAGGCAGCGGCTACACCTTC. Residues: CASDKTPGSGYTF.

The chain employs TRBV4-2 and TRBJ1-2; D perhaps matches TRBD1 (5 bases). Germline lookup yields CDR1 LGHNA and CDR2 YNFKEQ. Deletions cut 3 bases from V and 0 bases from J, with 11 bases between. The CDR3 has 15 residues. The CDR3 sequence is CASSHLDKANYGYTF. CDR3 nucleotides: TGTGCCAGCAGCCACCTGGACAAAGCTAACTATGGCTACACCTTC.

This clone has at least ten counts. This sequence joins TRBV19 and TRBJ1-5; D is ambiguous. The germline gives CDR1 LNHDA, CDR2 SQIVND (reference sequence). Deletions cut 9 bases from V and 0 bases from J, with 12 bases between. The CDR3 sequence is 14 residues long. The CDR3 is CARCQVLSNQPQHF. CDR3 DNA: TGTGCCAGGTGTCAGGTACTTAGCAATCAGCCCCAGCATTTT.

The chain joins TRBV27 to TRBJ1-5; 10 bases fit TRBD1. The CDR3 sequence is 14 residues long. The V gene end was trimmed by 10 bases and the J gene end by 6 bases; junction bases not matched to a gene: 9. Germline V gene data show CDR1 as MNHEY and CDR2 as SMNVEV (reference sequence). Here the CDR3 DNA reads TGTGCCACCTGGGACAGGGGAAGGTCTCAGCCCCAGCATTTT. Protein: CATWDRGRSQPQHF.

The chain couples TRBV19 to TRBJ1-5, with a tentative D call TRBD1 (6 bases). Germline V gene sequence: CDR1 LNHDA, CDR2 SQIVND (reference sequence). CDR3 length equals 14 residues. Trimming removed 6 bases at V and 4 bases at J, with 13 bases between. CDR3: CASSPSTGNQPQHF. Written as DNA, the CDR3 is TGTGCCAGTAGCCCTTCGACAGGAAATCAGCCCCAGCATTTT.

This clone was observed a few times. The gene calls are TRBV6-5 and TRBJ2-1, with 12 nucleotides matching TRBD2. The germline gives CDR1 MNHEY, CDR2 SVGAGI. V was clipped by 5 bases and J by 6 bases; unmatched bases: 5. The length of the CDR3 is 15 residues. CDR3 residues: CASSTRTSGINEQFF. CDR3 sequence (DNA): TGTGCCAGCAGTACTAGGACTAGCGGGATCAATGAGCAGTTCTTC.

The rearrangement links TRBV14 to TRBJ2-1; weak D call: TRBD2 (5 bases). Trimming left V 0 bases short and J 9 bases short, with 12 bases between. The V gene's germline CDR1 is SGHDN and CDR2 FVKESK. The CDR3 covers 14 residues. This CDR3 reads CASSQDQTGSEQFF. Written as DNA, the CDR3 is TGTGCCAGCAGCCAAGATCAAACGGGGAGTGAGCAGTTCTTC.

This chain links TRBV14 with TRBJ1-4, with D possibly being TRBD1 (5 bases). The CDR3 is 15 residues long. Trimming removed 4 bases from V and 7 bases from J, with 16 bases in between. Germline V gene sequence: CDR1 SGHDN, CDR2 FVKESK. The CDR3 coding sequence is TGTGCCAGCAGCCTTGGTGGAGGGACCGGTGAAAAACTGTTTTTT. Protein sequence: CASSLGGGTGEKLFF.

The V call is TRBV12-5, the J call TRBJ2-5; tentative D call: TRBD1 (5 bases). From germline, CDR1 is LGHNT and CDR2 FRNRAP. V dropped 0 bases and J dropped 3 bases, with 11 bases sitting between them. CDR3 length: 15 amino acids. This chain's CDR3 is CASGLVQRGEETQYF. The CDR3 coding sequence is TGTGCTAGTGGTTTGGTACAAAGGGGCGAAGAGACCCAGTACTTC.

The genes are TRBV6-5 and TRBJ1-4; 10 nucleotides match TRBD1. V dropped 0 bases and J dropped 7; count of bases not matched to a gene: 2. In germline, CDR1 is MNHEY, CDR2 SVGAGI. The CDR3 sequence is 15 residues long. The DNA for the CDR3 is TGTGCCAGCAGTTACTCGACAGGGGGCGTTGAAAAACTGTTTTTT. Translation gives CASSYSTGGVEKLFF.

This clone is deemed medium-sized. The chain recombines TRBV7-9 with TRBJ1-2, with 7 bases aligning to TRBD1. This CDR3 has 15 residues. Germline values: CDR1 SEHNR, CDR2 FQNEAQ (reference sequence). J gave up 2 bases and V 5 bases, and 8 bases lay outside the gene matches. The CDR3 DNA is TGTGCCAGCAGCCGAGTAGGACAGGCGAACTATGGCTACACCTTC. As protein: CASSRVGQANYGYTF.